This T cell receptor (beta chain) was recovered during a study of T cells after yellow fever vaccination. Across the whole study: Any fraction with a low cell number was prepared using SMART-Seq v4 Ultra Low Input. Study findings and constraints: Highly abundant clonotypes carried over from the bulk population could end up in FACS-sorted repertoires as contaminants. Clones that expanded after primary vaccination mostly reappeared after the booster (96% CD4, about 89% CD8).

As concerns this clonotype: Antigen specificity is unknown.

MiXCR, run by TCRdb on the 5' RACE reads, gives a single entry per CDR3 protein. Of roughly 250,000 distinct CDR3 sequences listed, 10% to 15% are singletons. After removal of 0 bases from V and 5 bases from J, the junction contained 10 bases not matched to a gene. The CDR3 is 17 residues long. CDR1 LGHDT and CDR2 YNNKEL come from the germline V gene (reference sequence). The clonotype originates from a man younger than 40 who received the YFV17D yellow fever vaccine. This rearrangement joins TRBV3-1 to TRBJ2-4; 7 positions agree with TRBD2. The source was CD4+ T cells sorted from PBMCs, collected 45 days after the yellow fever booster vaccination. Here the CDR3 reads CASSQDSAGGRQNIQYF. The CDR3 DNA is TGTGCCAGCAGCCAAGATAGCGCGGGCGGGAGACAAAACATTCAGTACTTC.